One T cell receptor (gamma chain) is described in this entry. This CDR3 spans 13 amino acids. TCRdb reanalyzed the RT-PCR reads using CATT. In the table there are around 420 gamma-chain clones, roughly 53% of which are singletons. These data originate in a study of gamma-delta T cells after stem cell transplantation. The TCR comes from a human donor. It is not recorded whose cells these are; they may come from a transplant donor. The J gene was recorded as TRGJ1 or TRGJ2; no V gene was called. The sequenced material came from gamma-delta T cells. CDR3 region: CALWGENYYKKLF. The CDR3 DNA sequence: TGTGCCTTGTGGGGGGAGAATTATTATAAGAAACTCTTT.